This T cell receptor (beta chain) was sequenced during a study of blood T cells in healthy people across ages (dated by TCRdb to the mid-2010s). Describing the broader study: In model experiments, template switching captured roughly one uniquely barcoded TCR beta cDNA molecule for every two T cells. The donors were divided into four age groups: young (average around 17 years), middle-aged (over 35), aged (approximately 62) and long-lived (about 84). The study analyzed two additional independent replicas of 1 million unique cDNA reads from the same blood draw for two donors, one aged 18 to 30 and one aged 80 or older. To track age-related changes in TCR beta repertoire diversity, the study relied on deep sequencing normalized with unique cDNA molecular identifiers. Beyond this particular receptor, the publication reports: As age increased, observed TCR beta diversity per million T cells dropped in a roughly linear way, and a significant reduction was already evident by age about 36. Estimates of total diversity based on one million sequenced T cells were considered lower bounds and underestimates. Because profiling used bulk unsorted PBMCs, naive and antigen-experienced compartments could not be compared conclusively. Compared with the aged group, more naive CD4+ T cells, fewer expanded clones and increased TCR diversity were shown by the long-lived group, suggesting age selection. There was a strong correlation between observed TCR beta diversity and the percentage of naive T cells measured by flow cytometry. Because donor CMV infection status was unknown, age-related changes in expanded clonotypes were potentially confounded.

Donors were 39 systemically healthy Caucasian individuals from Russia aged roughly 6 to 90 years. Ten milliliters of peripheral blood were drawn from each donor into EDTA-treated Vacutainer tubes. Ficoll-Paque density-gradient centrifugation was used to isolate PBMCs, with at least 6.5 million obtained per sample. Trizol reagent was used to extract total RNA from PBMCs, with at least 5 micrograms per sample. The percentages of naive CD45RAhigh/CD27high T cells were determined by flow cytometry on a PBMC aliquot from every donor. V is pruned by 6 bases and J by 8 bases, leaving 8 bases of the junction without a gene match. The germline V gene yields SGHVS for CDR1 and FNYEAQ for CDR2. The cysteine opens and the phenylalanine closes a CDR3 of 14 amino acids. Here the CDR3 DNA is all that survives: 42 bases in frame from base 1. The protocol used for the library was 5' RACE. Sequencing relied on an Illumina HiSeq 2500. A second PCR of roughly 6 to 12 cycles was run with a J-beta primer mix and a sample-barcoded 5' primer. Each TCR beta cDNA molecule received a unique molecular identifier from a template-switch 5' adaptor carrying 12 random nucleotides. Each sample yielded at least 3 million CDR3-containing paired-end reads. First-strand cDNA was synthesized from all RNA with the Mint cDNA synthesis kit, primed by a TRBC-specific oligonucleotide. After uracil-DNA glycosylase treatment, a first 18-cycle PCR used universal primers M1SS and BC2_uni_R on all cDNA. The authors' analysis ran thus. Normalization of each sample was performed by random selection of 1 million high-quality reads, each carrying a distinct molecular identifier. Instead of being binned into consensus sequences, reads that shared molecular identifiers were thrown out. MiTCR, set to a Q25 quality threshold and the strictest error-elimination algorithm, was used for CDR3 identification, clonotype clustering and error correction. A nonparametric unseen species model with Euler transformation was used to estimate lower-bound total TCR beta diversity. Using fastp trimming at Q25 and MiXCR clonotype assembly, TCRdb reanalyzed the public sequencing data and kept in-frame beta chains. Duplicate CDR3 protein sequences are folded into a single record with the most common DNA and genes. None of the V and J calls come from the authors' own analysis; TCRdb made them. A total of some 890,000 distinct CDR3 sequences appear in this sample, just under 30% of them only once. The ten largest clones represent about 10% of the sample.

This clonotype was seen a handful of times. This receptor's antigen is unknown. Nothing much larger sits one base from this clone, and base qualities are not available. This sample was also put to use in a study of T cells of mothers and their children. As the second publication notes: The donors were nine systemically healthy Caucasian individuals, made up of three mothers and their six children. cDNA synthesis consumed the entire amount of extracted RNA, loaded at approximately 1.4 ug RNA in each 15 ul reaction. In the second PCR, sample barcodes and 2-4 random nucleotides were introduced via the M1S primer. More than 8 million TCR beta CDR3 reads were obtained from each mother, and some 3 million reads were obtained from each child. In both related and unrelated pairs, thymic selection shapes the output of TCR recombination in a similar way, with inherited differences having only a minor effect. Normalized repertoire overlap was always slightly but never significantly higher in related than unrelated mother-child pairs. Persistent microchimeric T cell clones were not detected, at a sensitivity of approximately 100 clones per million clonotypes. To look for features that set related mother-child pairs apart from unrelated individuals, the researchers ran deep NGS to compare the TCR beta repertoires of mothers and children. On average, the children were approximately 11 +/- 4 years old, while the mothers were about 40 +/- 4 years old. After adapters were ligated using NEBNext reagents, the libraries underwent 100+100 nt paired-end sequencing on an Illumina HiSeq 2000. To avoid cross-contamination, the mother libraries and the child libraries were prepared a month apart and sequenced in separate runs. For each donor, somewhere between roughly 500,000 and 2,300,000 distinct TCR beta clonotypes were identified. Naive TCR beta clonotypes were estimated from low-frequency clonotypes matched to each donor's FACS-determined naive share, without sorting.

The chain is made from TRBV7-6 and TRBJ2-1, and 9 junction bases match TRBD2. The sequence was obtained from a woman between 35 and 50 years old in good health. Sequenced: blood. CDR3 region: CASSFAGGVDEQFF. The DNA is as follows: TGTGCCAGCAGTTTTGCGGGGGGGGTCGATGAGCAGTTCTTC. Joined to the reference TRBV7-6 and TRBJ2-1 proteins, this CDR3 gives the full variable domain: GAGVSQSPRYKVTKRGQDVALRCDPISGHVSLYWYRQALGQGPEFLTYFNYEAQQDKSGLPNDRFSAERPEGSISTLTIQRTEQRDSAMYRCASSFAGGVDEQFFGPGTRLTVL.